This note documents a single T cell receptor beta chain sequence. Method: immunoSEQ multiplex PCR; TCRdb's copy keeps in-frame clones and lacks some. This repertoire shows around 70,000 clones, about nine tenths found once; its top ten account for 2% to 3%. The data stem from a study of blood T cell repertoires in COVID-19. Study context: The origin of the acute and convalescent COVID-19 samples was the United States, Italy and Spain.

Trimming took 6 bases from V and 4 from J, leaving 22 bases between them. The CDR3 spans 16 residues. Germline CDR1 and CDR2: SGHKS and YYEKEE (reference sequence). The sequence was obtained from a man in his forties or fifties with COVID-19, enrolled during active disease. Sequencing was performed on peripheral blood. This chain connects TRBV5-5 to TRBJ1-2; D gene ambiguous. DNA of the CDR3: TGTGCCAGCAAAGACGCTGTGACGGAGAGCTTCTATGGCTACACCTTC. Its protein is CASKDAVTESFYGYTF.